This record looks at one TCR beta chain sequence and its context. It has no known antigen specificity. Base qualities are not provided; no much larger clone lies one nucleotide away. The entry originates in a study of control samples from healthy donors and cancer patients (dated by TCRdb to about 2020). The library was built by means of the immunoSEQ multiplex PCR assay. Entries here come from immuneACCESS through TCRdb and include only in-frame sequences with V and J called. Some clones fail to appear in such tables; in the studies checked, an unresolved V gene covers under half of the shortfall, and the cause of the remainder is unknown. Present in this sample are roughly 120,000 clones, about 95% of which were seen just once. In total, the top ten clones hold around 3.6% of the sample. In the germline V gene, CDR1 corresponds to SGDLS and CDR2 to YYNGEE. From the cysteine up to the phenylalanine, the CDR3 has a length of 14 residues. Only the CDR3 part of the read is kept: 42 bases, read in frame from the first base. After removal of 4 bases from V and 4 bases from J, the junction retains 3 bases not matched to a gene.

The chain joins TRBV9 to TRBJ2-2; the junction holds 8 bases that match TRBD1. Sequencing was carried out using blood. This TCR was recovered from a man younger than 45 in good health. The nucleotides are TGTGCCAGCAGCTACACAGGGGGCACCGGGGAGCTGTTTTTT. Translated, this is CASSYTGGTGELFF.